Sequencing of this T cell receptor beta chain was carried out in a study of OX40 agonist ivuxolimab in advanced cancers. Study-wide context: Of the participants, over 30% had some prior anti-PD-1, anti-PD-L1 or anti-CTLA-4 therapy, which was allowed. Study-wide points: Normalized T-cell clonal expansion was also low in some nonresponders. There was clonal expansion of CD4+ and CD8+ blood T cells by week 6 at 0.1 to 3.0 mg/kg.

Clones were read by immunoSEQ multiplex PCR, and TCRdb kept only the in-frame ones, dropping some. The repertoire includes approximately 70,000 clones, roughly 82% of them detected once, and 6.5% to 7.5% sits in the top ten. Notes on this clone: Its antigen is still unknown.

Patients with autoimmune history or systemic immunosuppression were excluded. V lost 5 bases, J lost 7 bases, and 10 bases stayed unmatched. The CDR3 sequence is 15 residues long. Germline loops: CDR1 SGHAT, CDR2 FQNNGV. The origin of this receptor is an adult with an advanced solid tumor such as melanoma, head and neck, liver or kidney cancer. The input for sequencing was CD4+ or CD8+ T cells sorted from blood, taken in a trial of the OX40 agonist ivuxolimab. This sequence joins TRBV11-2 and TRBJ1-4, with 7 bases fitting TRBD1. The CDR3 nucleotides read TGTGCCAGCAGCGATAACAGGGGAGGGAGTGAAAAACTGTTTTTT. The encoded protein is CASSDNRGGSEKLFF.